The sequence of this TCR beta chain was determined in a study of shared clonotypes between healthy human individuals. Generated by immunoSEQ multiplex PCR, the TCRdb table keeps only in-frame clones and is missing some. The data contain about 820,000 clones, around 93% of them singletons. CDR1 is MNHNS and CDR2 is SASEGT in the germline V gene. This CDR3 has 12 residues. Trimming took 5 bases from V and 1 from J, leaving 6 bases between them. As defined, naive CD8 cells were CD45RO-negative and positively selected for CCR7, with terminally differentiated effector memory CD45RA+ cells excluded. This sequence was found in a man younger than 40 in good health. The sequenced sample was naive CD8+ T cells sorted from blood. The chain couples TRBV6-1 to TRBJ2-7; D gene uncertain. The CDR3 DNA reads TGTGCCAGCAGTAGTCTGTCCTACGAGCAGTACTTC. Encoded protein: CASSSLSYEQYF.